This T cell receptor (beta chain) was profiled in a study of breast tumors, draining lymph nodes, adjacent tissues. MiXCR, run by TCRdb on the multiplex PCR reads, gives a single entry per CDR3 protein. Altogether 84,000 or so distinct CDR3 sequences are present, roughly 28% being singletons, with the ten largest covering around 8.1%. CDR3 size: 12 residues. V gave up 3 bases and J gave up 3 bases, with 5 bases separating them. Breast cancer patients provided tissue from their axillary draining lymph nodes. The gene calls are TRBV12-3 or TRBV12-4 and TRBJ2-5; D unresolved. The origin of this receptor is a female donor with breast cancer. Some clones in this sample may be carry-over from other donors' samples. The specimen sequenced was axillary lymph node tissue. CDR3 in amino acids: CASSLNKETQYF. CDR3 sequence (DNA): TGTGCCAGCAGTTTGAACAAAGAGACCCAGTACTTC.